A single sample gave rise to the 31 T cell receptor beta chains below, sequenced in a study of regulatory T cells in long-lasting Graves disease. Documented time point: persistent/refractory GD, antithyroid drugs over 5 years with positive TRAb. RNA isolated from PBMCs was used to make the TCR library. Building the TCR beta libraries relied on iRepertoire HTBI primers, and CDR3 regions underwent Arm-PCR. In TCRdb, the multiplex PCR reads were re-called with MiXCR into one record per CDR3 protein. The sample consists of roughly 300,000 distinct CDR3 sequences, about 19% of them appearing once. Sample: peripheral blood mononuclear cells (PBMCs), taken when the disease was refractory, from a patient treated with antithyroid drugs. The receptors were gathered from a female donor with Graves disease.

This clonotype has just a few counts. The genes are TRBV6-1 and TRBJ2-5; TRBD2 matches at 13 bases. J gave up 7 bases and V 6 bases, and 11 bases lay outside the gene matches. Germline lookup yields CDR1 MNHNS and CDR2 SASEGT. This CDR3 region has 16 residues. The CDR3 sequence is CASSRTSGGRLGTQYF. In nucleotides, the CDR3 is TGTGCCAGCAGCCGGACTAGCGGGGGACGACTGGGGACCCAGTACTTC.

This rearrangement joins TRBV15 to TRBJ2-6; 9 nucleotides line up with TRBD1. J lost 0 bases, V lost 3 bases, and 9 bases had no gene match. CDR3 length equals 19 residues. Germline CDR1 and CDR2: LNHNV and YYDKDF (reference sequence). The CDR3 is CATSRARDRDSSGANVLTF. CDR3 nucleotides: TGTGCCACCAGCAGGGCTCGGGACAGGGACTCCTCTGGGGCCAACGTCCTGACTTTC.

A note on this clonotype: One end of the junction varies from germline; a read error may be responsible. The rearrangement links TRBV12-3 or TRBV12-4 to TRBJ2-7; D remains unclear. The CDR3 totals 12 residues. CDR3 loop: CVSSLSSFEQYF. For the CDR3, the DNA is TGTGTCAGCAGTTTATCTAGTTTTGAGCAGTACTTC.

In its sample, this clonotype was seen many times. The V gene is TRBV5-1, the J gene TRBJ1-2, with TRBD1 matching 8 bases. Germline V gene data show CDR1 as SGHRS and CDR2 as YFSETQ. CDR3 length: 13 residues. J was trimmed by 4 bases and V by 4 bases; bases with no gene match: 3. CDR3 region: CASSIGQGYGYTF. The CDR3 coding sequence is TGCGCCAGCAGCATCGGACAGGGCTATGGCTACACCTTC.

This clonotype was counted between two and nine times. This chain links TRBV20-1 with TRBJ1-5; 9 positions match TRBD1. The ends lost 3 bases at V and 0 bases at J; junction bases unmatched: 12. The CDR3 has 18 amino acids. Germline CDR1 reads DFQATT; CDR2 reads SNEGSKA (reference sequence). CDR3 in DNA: TGCAGTGCTAGTTTCCGGACAGGGGAGCTCTATAGCAATCAGCCCCAGCATTTT. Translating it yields CSASFRTGELYSNQPQHF.

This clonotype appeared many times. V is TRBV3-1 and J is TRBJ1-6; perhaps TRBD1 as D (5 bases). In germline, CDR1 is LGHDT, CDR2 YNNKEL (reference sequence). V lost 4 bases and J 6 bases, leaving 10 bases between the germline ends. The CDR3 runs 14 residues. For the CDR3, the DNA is TGTGCCAGCAGCCCGGGACCGCCTAATTCACCCCTCCACTTT. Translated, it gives CASSPGPPNSPLHF.

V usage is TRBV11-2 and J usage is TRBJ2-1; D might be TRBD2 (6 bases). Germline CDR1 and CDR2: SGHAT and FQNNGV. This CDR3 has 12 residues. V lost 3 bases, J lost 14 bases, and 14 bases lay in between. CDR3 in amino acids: CASSLRRGGKFF. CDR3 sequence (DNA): TGTGCCAGCAGCTTGAGGAGGGGCGGCAAGTTCTTC.

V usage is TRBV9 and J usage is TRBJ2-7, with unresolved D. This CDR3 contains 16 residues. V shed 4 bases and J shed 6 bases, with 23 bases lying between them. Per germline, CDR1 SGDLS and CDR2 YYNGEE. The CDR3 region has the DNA TGTGCCAGCAGCTCGGACGGCGGTTCCTTTGGCCTCGAGCAGTACTTC. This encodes CASSSDGGSFGLEQYF.

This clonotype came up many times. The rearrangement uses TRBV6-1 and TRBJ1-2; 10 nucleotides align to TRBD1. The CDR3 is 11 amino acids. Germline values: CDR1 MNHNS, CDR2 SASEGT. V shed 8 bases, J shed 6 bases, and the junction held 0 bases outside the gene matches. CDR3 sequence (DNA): TGTGCCAGCGGGACAGGGGATGGCTACACCTTC. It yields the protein CASGTGDGYTF.

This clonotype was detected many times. Here the CDR3 DNA reads TGTGCCAGCAGTGAAGCTGGAGGGGTTCGTGGCTACACCTTC. This codes for CASSEAGGVRGYTF. The chain recombines TRBV6-1 with TRBJ1-2, with a tentative D call TRBD1 (5 bases). The CDR3 consists of 14 residues. V was pared by 0 bases and J by 7 bases, with 12 bases between. Per germline, CDR1 MNHNS and CDR2 SASEGT.

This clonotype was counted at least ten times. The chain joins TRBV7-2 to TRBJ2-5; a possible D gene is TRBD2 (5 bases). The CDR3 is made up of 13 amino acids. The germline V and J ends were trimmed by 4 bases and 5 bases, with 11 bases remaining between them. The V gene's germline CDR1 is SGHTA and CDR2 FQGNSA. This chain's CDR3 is CASSSRSGETQYF. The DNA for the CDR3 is TGTGCCAGCAGCTCCCGAAGCGGCGAGACCCAGTACTTC.

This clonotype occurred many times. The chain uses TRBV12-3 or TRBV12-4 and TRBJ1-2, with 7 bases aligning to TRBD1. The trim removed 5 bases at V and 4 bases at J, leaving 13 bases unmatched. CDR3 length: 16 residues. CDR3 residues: CASSRWDSFTGYGYTF. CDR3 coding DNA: TGTGCCAGCAGTCGCTGGGACAGCTTTACTGGCTATGGCTACACCTTC.

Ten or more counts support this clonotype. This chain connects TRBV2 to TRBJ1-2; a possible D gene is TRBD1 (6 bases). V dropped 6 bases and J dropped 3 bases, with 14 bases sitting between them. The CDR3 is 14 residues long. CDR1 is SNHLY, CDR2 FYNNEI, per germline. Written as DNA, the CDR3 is TGTGCCAGCAGCCGGGACAAGGGGTACTATGGCTACACCTTC. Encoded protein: CASSRDKGYYGYTF.

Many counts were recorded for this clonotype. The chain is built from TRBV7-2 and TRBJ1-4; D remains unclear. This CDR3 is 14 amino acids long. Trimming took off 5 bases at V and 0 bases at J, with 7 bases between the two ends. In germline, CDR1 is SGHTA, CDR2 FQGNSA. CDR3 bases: TGTGCCAGCAGCCGACGGGCAACTAATGAAAAACTGTTTTTT. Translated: CASSRRATNEKLFF. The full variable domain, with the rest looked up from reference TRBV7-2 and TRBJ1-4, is GAGVSQSPSNKVTEKGKDVELRCDPISGHTALYWYRQSLGQGLEFLIYFQGNSAPDKSGLPSDRFSAERTGGSVSTLTIQRTQQEDSAVYLCASSRRATNEKLFFGSGTQLSVL.

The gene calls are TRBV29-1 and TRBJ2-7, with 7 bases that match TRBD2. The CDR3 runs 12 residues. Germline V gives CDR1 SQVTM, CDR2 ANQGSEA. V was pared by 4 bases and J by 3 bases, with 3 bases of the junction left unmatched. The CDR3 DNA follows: TGCAGCGTTGGGCGGGAGAGCTACGAGCAGTACTTC. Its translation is CSVGRESYEQYF.

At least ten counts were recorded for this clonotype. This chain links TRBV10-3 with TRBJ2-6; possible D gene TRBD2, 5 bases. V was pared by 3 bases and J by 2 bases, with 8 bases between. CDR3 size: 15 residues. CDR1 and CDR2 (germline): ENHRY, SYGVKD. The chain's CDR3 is CAISDWRAGANVLTF. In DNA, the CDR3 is TGTGCCATCAGTGATTGGCGGGCTGGGGCCAACGTCCTGACTTTC.

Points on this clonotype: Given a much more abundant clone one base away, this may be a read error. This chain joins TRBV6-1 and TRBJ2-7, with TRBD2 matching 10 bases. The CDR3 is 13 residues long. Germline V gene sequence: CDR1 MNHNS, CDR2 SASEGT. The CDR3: CANSGTSVIRRDF. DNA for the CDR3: TGTGCCAACAGTGGGACTAGCGTCATCCGGCGGGACTTC.

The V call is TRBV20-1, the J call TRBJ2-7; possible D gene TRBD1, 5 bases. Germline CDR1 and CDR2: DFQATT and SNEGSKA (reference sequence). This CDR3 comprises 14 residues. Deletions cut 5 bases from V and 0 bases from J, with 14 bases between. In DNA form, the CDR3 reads TGCAGTGCTGCCACAGGTTCACACTCCTACGAGCAGTACTTC. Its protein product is CSAATGSHSYEQYF.

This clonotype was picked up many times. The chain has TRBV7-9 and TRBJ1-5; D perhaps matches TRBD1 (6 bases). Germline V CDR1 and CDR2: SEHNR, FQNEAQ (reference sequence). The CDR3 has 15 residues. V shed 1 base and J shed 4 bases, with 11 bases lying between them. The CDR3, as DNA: TGTGCCAGCAGCTTAGGAGGGGGACAAAATCAGCCCCAGCATTTT. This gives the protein CASSLGGGQNQPQHF.

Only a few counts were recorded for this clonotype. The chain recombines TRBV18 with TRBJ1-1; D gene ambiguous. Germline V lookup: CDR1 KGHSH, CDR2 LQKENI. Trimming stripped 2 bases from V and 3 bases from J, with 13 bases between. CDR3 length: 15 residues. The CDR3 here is CASSPRATQDTEAFF. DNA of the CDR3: TGTGCCAGCTCACCAAGGGCTACCCAGGACACTGAAGCTTTCTTT. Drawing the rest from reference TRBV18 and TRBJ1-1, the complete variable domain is NAGVMQNPRHLVRRRGQEARLRCSPMKGHSHVYWYRQLPEEGLKFMVYLQKENIIDESGMPKERFSAEFPKEGPSILRIQQVVRGDSAAYFCASSPRATQDTEAFFGQGTRLTVV.

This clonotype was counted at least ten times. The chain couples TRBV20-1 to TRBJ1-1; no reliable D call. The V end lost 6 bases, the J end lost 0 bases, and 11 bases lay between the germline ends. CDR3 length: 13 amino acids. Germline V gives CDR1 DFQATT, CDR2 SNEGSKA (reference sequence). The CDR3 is CSAHNSVNTEAFF. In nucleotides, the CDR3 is TGCAGTGCCCATAACAGCGTGAACACTGAAGCTTTCTTT.

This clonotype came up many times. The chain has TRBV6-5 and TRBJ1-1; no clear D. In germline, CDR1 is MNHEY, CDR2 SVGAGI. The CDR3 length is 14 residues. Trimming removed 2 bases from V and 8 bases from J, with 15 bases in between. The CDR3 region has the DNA TGTGCCAGCAGTTACGACGCGCTCGGCCTAGAAGCTTTCTTT. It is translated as CASSYDALGLEAFF.

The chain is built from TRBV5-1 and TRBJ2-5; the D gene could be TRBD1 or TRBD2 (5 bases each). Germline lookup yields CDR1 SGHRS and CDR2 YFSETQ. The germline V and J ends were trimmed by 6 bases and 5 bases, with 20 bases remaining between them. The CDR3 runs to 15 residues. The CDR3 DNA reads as TGCGCCAGCACCCTAACCGGGACCCCAGGGGAGACCCAGTACTTC. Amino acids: CASTLTGTPGETQYF. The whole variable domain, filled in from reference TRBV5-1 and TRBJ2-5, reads KAGVTQTPRYLIKTRGQQVTLSCSPISGHRSVSWYQQTPGQGLQFLFEYFSETQRNKGNFPGRFSGRQFSNSRSEMNVSTLELGDSALYLCASTLTGTPGETQYFGPGTRLLVL.

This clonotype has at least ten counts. The CDR3 nucleotides read TGCGCCAGCAGCCAGGGGGGAGGAAGTGACTATGGCTACACCTTC. This gives the protein CASSQGGGSDYGYTF. This chain links TRBV4-3 with TRBJ1-2; tentatively, D is TRBD1 (5 bases). The germline V gene encodes CDR1 LGHNA and CDR2 YSLEER. Trimming stripped 3 bases from V and 3 bases from J, with 14 bases between. The CDR3 is 15 residues long.

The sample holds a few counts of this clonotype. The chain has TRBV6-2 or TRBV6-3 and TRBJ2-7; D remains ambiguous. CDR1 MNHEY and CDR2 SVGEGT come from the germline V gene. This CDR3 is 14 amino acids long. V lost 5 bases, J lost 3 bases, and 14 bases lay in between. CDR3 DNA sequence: TGTGCCAGCAGTGAAGTCCCCATTAACTACGAGCAGTACTTC. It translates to CASSEVPINYEQYF.

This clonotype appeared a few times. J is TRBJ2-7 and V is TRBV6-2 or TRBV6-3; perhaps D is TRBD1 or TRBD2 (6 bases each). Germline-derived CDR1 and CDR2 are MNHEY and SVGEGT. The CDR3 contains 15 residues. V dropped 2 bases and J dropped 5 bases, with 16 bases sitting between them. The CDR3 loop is CASSYDLGGPHEQYF. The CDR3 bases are TGTGCCAGCAGTTACGACCTCGGGGGCCCCCACGAGCAGTACTTC.

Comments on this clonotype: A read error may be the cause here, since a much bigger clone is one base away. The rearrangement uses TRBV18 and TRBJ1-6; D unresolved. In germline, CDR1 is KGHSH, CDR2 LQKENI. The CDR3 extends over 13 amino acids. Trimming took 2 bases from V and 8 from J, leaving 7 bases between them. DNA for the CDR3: TGTGCCAGCTCACCATACTGGGATTCACCCCTCCACTTT. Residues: CASSPYWDSPLHF.

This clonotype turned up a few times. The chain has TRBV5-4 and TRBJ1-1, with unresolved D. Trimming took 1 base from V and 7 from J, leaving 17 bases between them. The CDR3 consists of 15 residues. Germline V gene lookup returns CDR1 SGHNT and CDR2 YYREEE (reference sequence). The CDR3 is CASSLTRIGEGEAFF. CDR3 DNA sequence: TGTGCCAGCAGCTTGACCCGAATTGGGGAGGGTGAAGCTTTCTTT. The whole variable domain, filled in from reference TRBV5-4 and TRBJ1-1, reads ETGVTQSPTHLIKTRGQQVTLRCSSQSGHNTVSWYQQALGQGPQFIFQYYREEENGRGNFPPRFSGLQFPNYSSELNVNALELDDSALYLCASSLTRIGEGEAFFGQGTRLTVV.

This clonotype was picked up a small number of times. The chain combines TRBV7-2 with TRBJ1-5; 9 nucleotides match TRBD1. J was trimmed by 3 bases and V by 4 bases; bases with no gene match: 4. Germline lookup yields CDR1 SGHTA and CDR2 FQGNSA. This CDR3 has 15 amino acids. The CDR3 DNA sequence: TGTGCCAGCAGCTGGACAGGGGCGGACAATCAGCCCCAGCATTTT. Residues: CASSWTGADNQPQHF. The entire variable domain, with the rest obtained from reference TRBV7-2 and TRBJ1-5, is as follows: GAGVSQSPSNKVTEKGKDVELRCDPISGHTALYWYRQSLGQGLEFLIYFQGNSAPDKSGLPSDRFSAERTGGSVSTLTIQRTQQEDSAVYLCASSWTGADNQPQHFGDGTRLSIL.

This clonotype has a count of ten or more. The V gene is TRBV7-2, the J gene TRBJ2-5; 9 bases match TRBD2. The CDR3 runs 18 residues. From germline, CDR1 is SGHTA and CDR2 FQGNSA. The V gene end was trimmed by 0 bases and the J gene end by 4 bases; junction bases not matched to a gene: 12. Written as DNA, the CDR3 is TGTGCCAGCAGCTTAGCGGAGGGGTTAGCGGGAGTCAGAGAGACCCAGTACTTC. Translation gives CASSLAEGLAGVRETQYF.

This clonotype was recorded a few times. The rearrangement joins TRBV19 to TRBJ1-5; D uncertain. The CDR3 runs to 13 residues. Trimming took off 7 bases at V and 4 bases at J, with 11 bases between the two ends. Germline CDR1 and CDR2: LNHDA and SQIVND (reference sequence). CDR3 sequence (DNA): TGTGCCAGTACAACCGATTTTAATCAGCCCCAGCATTTT. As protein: CASTTDFNQPQHF.